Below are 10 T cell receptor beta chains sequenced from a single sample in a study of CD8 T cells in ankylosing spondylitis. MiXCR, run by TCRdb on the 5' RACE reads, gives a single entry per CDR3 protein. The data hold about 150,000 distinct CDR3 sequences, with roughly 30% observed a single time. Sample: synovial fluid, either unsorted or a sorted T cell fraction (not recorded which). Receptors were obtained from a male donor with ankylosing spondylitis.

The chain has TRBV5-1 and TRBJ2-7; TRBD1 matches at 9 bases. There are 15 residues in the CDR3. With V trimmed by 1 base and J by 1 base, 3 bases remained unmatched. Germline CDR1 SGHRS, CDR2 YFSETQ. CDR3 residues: CASSLLGTGSYEQYF. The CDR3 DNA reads TGCGCCAGCAGCTTGTTGGGGACAGGGTCCTACGAGCAGTACTTC.

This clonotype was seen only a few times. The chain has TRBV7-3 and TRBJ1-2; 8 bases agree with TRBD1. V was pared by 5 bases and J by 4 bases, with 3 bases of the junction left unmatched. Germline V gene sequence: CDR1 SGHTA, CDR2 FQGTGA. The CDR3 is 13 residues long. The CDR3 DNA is TGTGCCAGCAGCCGTGGACAGGGCTATGGCTACACCTTC. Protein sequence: CASSRGQGYGYTF.

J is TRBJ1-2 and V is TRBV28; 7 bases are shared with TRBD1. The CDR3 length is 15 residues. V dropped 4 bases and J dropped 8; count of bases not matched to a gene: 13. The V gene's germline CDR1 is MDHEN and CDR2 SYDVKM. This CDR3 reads CASSSLDREEGGYTF. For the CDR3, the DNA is TGTGCCAGCAGTTCCCTCGACAGGGAAGAAGGCGGCTACACCTTC.

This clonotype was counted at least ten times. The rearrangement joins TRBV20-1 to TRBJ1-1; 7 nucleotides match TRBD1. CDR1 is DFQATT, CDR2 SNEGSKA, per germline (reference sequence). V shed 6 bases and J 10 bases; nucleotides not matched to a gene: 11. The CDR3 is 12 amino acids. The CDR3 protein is CSAPDRARGAFF. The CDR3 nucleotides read TGCAGTGCACCCGACAGGGCCCGAGGAGCTTTCTTT.

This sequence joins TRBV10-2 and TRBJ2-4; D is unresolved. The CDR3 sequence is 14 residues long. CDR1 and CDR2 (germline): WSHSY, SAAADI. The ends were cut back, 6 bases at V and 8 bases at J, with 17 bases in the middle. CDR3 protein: CASRVDPSKDIQYF. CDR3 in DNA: TGCGCCAGCAGAGTCGACCCGAGCAAGGACATTCAGTACTTC.

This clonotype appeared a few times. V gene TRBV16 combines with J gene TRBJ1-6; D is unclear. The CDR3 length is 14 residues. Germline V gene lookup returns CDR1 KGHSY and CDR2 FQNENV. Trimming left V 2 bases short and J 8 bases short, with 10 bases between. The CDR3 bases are TGTGCCAGCAGCCAAGGGGAATACGATTCACCCCTCCACTTT. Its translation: CASSQGEYDSPLHF.

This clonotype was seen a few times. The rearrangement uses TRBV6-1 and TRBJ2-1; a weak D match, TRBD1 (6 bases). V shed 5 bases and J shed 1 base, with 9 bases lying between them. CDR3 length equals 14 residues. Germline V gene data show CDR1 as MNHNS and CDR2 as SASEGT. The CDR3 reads CASSQGTSYNEQFF. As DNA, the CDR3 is TGTGCCAGCAGTCAGGGGACATCCTACAATGAGCAGTTCTTC.

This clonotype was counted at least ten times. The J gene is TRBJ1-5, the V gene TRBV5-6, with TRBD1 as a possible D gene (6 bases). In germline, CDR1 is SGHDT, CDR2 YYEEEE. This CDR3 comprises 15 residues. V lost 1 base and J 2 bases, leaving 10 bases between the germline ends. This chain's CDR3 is CASSLKGGGNQPQHF. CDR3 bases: TGTGCCAGCAGCTTGAAGGGGGGAGGCAATCAGCCCCAGCATTTT.

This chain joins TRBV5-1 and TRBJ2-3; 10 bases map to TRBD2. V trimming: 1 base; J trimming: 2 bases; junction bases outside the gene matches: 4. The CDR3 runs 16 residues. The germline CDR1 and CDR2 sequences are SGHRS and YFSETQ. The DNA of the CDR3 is TGCGCCAGCAGCTTGCGTCTAGCGGGAGCCACAGATACGCAGTATTTT. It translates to CASSLRLAGATDTQYF.

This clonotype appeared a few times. In nucleotides, the CDR3 is TGCAGTGCCCAGAACAGGGGTACGAGCAATCAGCCCCAGCATTTT. It is translated as CSAQNRGTSNQPQHF. The chain employs TRBV20-1 and TRBJ1-5, with TRBD1 identical over 7 bases. The CDR3 length is 15 residues. Looked up from germline, CDR1 is DFQATT and CDR2 is SNEGSKA (reference sequence). V was clipped by 6 bases and J by 1 base; unmatched bases: 9.